This T cell receptor (beta chain) derives from a study of T cell therapy after organ transplantation. About the study: T cells were expanded 2 to 3 weeks with 30 CMV class I/II epitopes. General observations from the study: CD8 clonality fold change after therapy inversely tracked pretherapy clonality. Endogenous clonotypes not in therapy products appeared after therapy alongside transferred ones.

Method: immunoSEQ multiplex PCR; TCRdb's copy keeps in-frame clones and lacks some. The table records 51,000 or so clones, about 94% of them present only once. The V and J ends lost 0 bases and 6 bases respectively, with 5 bases between them. Germline loops: CDR1 LNHNV, CDR2 YYDKDF (reference sequence). This CDR3 region has 13 residues. To note about this clone: Its specificity is unknown.

Sequenced material: CD8+ T cells from blood, taken before autologous CMV-specific T cell therapy. The source is a human patient who had received a solid organ transplant and had CMV disease. The chain couples TRBV15 to TRBJ2-2; D remains ambiguous. CDR3 sequence (DNA): TGTGCCACCAGCAGAGATCCCTCCGGGGAGCTGTTTTTT. It yields the protein CATSRDPSGELFF.